These T cell receptor beta chains were read from a single sample in a study of blood T cell repertoires in COVID-19. Produced via immunoSEQ multiplex PCR; TCRdb's table is partial and in-frame only. The repertoire holds fewer than 120,000 clones, with about 80% as singletons. The sequenced sample was peripheral blood. The receptor set was obtained from a woman of 80 years or more with acute or convalescent COVID-19. Both conserved end residues are part of each CDR3. Each record gives: V gene, J gene, D gene, clone size, CDR3 DNA, CDR3 protein. D genes are given only for firm matches. Size values are once, few and many counts, or a class for expanded clones, and some rows have none.

>TRBV5-1|TRBJ2-1|TRBD2|NA
TGCGCCAGCAGCTTAACACTAGCGGACAATGAGCAGTTCTTC
CASSLTLADNEQFF
>TRBV7-2|TRBJ2-7|NA|NA
TGTGCCAGCAGCTGGCTGTCCCCGGGAGTATCCGAGCAGTACTTC
CASSWLSPGVSEQYF
>TRBV4-1|TRBJ2-3|TRBD2|NA
TGCGCCAGCAGCCAAGTACTAGCGGGAGGCCCAAGCACAGATACGCAGTATTTT
CASSQVLAGGPSTDTQYF
>TRBV3-1/TRBV3-2|TRBJ1-6|TRBD1|NA
TGTGCCAGCAGCCTAAAGACAGGGGTAATTTCACCCCTCCACTTT
CASSLKTGVISPLHF
>TRBV7-2|TRBJ2-3|NA|NA
TGTGCCAGCAGCTTAGCCCCAGCGACTAGCACAGATACGCAGTATTTT
CASSLAPATSTDTQYF
>TRBV24-1|TRBJ1-2|NA|once
TGTGCCACCAGTGATATGACAGGAGATGGCTACACCTTC
CATSDMTGDGYTF
>TRBV2|TRBJ1-2|NA|NA
TGTGCCAGCGGGCGGGACGCAGGTTTAGGCTATGGCTACACCTTC
CASGRDAGLGYGYTF
>TRBV5-1|TRBJ2-7|NA|few
TGCGCCAGCAGCTTGGCCGGCGGGATCAACGAGCAGTACTTC
CASSLAGGINEQYF
>TRBV28|TRBJ1-2|TRBD1|once
TGTGCCAGCAGTTTAGTAGCGTTTGACAGGGGATATGGCTACACCTTC
CASSLVAFDRGYGYTF
>TRBV30|TRBJ2-3|TRBD2|NA
TGTGCCTGGAGTAAACTGAGCGGGAGCGGCACAGATACGCAGTATTTT
CAWSKLSGSGTDTQYF
>TRBV24-1|TRBJ2-2|TRBD1|NA
TGTGCCACCAGTGATACGGGGACAGGGCGGACCGGGGAGCTGTTTTTT
CATSDTGTGRTGELFF
>TRBV19|TRBJ1-1|NA|NA
TGTGCCAGTAGTATAGGGCAGGGAAACACTGAAGCTTTCTTT
CASSIGQGNTEAFF
>TRBV6-6|TRBJ2-5|TRBD2|NA
TGTGCCAGCAGCCTCCTGGGGGGGGAGACCCAGTACTTC
CASSLLGGETQYF
>TRBV18|TRBJ2-3|TRBD2|NA
TGTGCCAGCTCACCCCTAGCGGGATTCGAGACCACAGATACGCAGTATTTT
CASSPLAGFETTDTQYF
>TRBV18|TRBJ2-2|NA|NA
TGTGCCAGCTCACCACTGGAACTAGCGAACACCGGGGAGCTGTTTTTT
CASSPLELANTGELFF
>TRBV6-2/TRBV6-3|TRBJ1-2|TRBD1|NA
TGTGCCAGCAGCCCTCGGACAGGTTGGCCCTATGGCTACACCTTC
CASSPRTGWPYGYTF
>TRBV5-4|TRBJ2-7|TRBD1|once
TGTGCCAGCAGCTCTTTGACCGGGACAGGGGTTAACTACGAGCAGTACTTC
CASSSLTGTGVNYEQYF
>TRBV2|TRBJ2-7|NA|NA
TGTGCCAGCAGTGAAAGCGGGCAGAGCTACGAGCAGTACTTC
CASSESGQSYEQYF
>TRBV18|TRBJ2-7|NA|NA
TGTGCCAGCTCAACAGGGATGTACGAGCAGTACTTC
CASSTGMYEQYF
>TRBV18|TRBJ2-1|TRBD1|once
TGTGCCAGCTCACCATCGGACAGGGGGCCAGTCGGGCAGTTCTTC
CASSPSDRGPVGQFF
>TRBV7-2|TRBJ2-1|NA|NA
TGTGCCAGCAGCCAACCAGGGGGGACTTTCCATGAGCAGTTCTTC
CASSQPGGTFHEQFF
>TRBV6-5|TRBJ1-2|TRBD1|NA
TGTGCCGTGGCAGGGGGTATTTTCTATGGCTACACCTTC
CAVAGGIFYGYTF
>TRBV6-5|TRBJ2-1|NA|many
TGTGCCAGCAGTTACGCGGGGCGGAGCTCCTACAATGAGCAGTTCTTC
CASSYAGRSSYNEQFF
>TRBV19|TRBJ1-1|NA|NA
TGTGCCAGTAGTCCGCCGGGAAGAGGGTTGGAAGCTTTCTTT
CASSPPGRGLEAFF
>TRBV9|TRBJ2-3|TRBD2|NA
TGTGCCAGCAGCGTACTAGCGGGTAGCACAGATACGCAGTATTTT
CASSVLAGSTDTQYF
>TRBV20-1|TRBJ1-2|NA|NA
TGCAGTGCTAGCCGGGGGAATGGCTACACCTTC
CSASRGNGYTF
>TRBV5-6|TRBJ2-7|NA|NA
TGTGCCAGCAGGAAGGAGGACCCGGGCTACGAGCAGTACTTC
CASRKEDPGYEQYF
>TRBV29-1|TRBJ2-5|NA|NA
TGCAGCGTCCGACGAGCGGAAGAGACCCAGTACTTC
CSVRRAEETQYF
>TRBV7-9|TRBJ1-3|NA|NA
TGTGCCAGCAGCTTACGGTTGTACGGACAGCACTCTGGAAACACCATATATTTT
CASSLRLYGQHSGNTIYF
>TRBV10-3|TRBJ1-4|TRBD1|NA
TGTGCCACCACGGTGGGACAGGGTAACGAAAAACTGTTTTTT
CATTVGQGNEKLFF
>TRBV4-1|TRBJ2-7|NA|NA
TGCGCCAGCAGCCAAGTTGGGGGGGCCCGCTACGAGCAGTACTTC
CASSQVGGARYEQYF
>TRBV3-1/TRBV3-2|TRBJ2-2|NA|NA
TGTGCCAGCAGCCCGGACTTGAACACCGGGGAGCTGTTTTTT
CASSPDLNTGELFF
>TRBV15|TRBJ1-1|NA|NA
TGTGCCACCAGCAGAGCGGGAACCTATGAAGCTTTCTTT
CATSRAGTYEAFF
>TRBV9|TRBJ1-1|NA|few
TGTGCCAGCAGCCCCCGGGGAGGGAGCGCTGAAGCTTTCTTT
CASSPRGGSAEAFF
>TRBV6-2/TRBV6-3|TRBJ2-3|TRBD2|NA
TGTGCCAGCAGTCGCGGACTAGCGGGAAGCACAGATACGCAGTATTTT
CASSRGLAGSTDTQYF
>TRBV7-3|TRBJ2-1|TRBD1|NA
TGTGCCAGCAGCTTAACTCGGACAGGGGGCTCCTACAATGAGCAGTTCTTC
CASSLTRTGGSYNEQFF
>TRBV6-5|TRBJ2-7|TRBD1|NA
TGTGCCAGCAGCCCGGGACAGTCCTACGAGCAGTACTTC
CASSPGQSYEQYF
>TRBV4-1|TRBJ1-1|TRBD1|NA
TGCGCCAGCAGGGGGACAGTCACTGAAGCTTTCTTT
CASRGTVTEAFF
>TRBV28|TRBJ1-6|NA|NA
TGTGCCAGCAGTCCCATACAGGGTGGTAATTCACCCCTCCACTTT
CASSPIQGGNSPLHF
>TRBV7-2|TRBJ1-3|NA|NA
TGTGCCAGCAGCTTAGCCCCTCCAGGGGCTGGAAACACCATATATTTT
CASSLAPPGAGNTIYF
>TRBV5-1|TRBJ2-7|TRBD2|NA
TGCGCCAGCAGCTTGGCAGGGAGGGAAGGTGACGAGCAGTACTTC
CASSLAGREGDEQYF
>TRBV9|TRBJ1-5|NA|once
TGTGCCAGCAGCGTAGGGGCAGTTAGCAATCAGCCCCAGCATTTT
CASSVGAVSNQPQHF
>TRBV2|TRBJ2-5|TRBD2|NA
TGTGCCAGCATAATTCGGGGACTACAAGAGACCCAGTACTTC
CASIIRGLQETQYF
>TRBV6-5|TRBJ1-4|TRBD1|NA
TGTGCCAGCAGTTCCCGACAGGGGAGGGAAAAACTGTTTTTT
CASSSRQGREKLFF
>TRBV5-1|TRBJ2-7|TRBD2|NA
TGCGCCAGCAGCTTGAGTCAGGGAACGGGGGGCTACGAGCAGTACTTC
CASSLSQGTGGYEQYF
>TRBV10-3|TRBJ1-5|NA|NA
TGTGCCATCAGTGAGTCCGAGGTGAGTCAGCCCCAGCATTTT
CAISESEVSQPQHF
>TRBV12-3/TRBV12-4|TRBJ1-1|NA|NA
TGTGCCAGCAGTTTAGTAGATGGTGCTGAAGCTTTCTTT
CASSLVDGAEAFF
>TRBV6-6|TRBJ1-1|NA|NA
TGTGCCAGCATCGCACCAGGGGCAAACACTGAAGCTTTCTTT
CASIAPGANTEAFF
>TRBV3-1/TRBV3-2|TRBJ1-1|NA|NA
TGTGCCAGCAGCCAGACAGGTTATGGCACTGAAGCTTTCTTT
CASSQTGYGTEAFF
>TRBV7-9|TRBJ1-4|NA|NA
TGTGCCAGCAGCATTCCGGATGAAAAACTGTTTTTT
CASSIPDEKLFF
>TRBV5-6|TRBJ2-1|TRBD2|NA
TGTGCCAGCAGCTTCGGCCCATCTAGCGGGAGGCCCTCCCGCAATGAGCAGTTCTTC
CASSFGPSSGRPSRNEQFF
>TRBV19|TRBJ1-1|TRBD1|few
TGTGCCAGTAGTAACAGGGGGCGGGGACTTGAAGCTTTCTTT
CASSNRGRGLEAFF
>TRBV21-1|TRBJ2-3|NA|few
TGTGCCAGCAGCCTTACTAGCGGGAGCACAGATACGCAGTATTTT
CASSLTSGSTDTQYF
>TRBV19|TRBJ2-3|NA|NA
TGTGCCAGCTGCCGGGGGATCACAGATACGCAGTATTTT
CASCRGITDTQYF
>TRBV12-3/TRBV12-4|TRBJ2-5|NA|NA
TGTGCCAGCAGTTTATCGGGTGAGACCCAGTACTTC
CASSLSGETQYF
>TRBV15|TRBJ1-5|NA|NA
TGTGCCACCAGCAGAGATTGGGCGGGCGGTGGTCAGCCCCAGCATTTT
CATSRDWAGGGQPQHF
>TRBV6-2/TRBV6-3|TRBJ1-1|TRBD1|NA
TGTGCCAGCAGCCGAGACCCGGACAGGGCAAGTGAAGCCTTCTTT
CASSRDPDRASEAFF
>TRBV9|TRBJ1-3|NA|NA
TGTGCCAGCCTAGACGAGCTGGAAAACACCATATATTTT
CASLDELENTIYF